This record looks at one T cell receptor (beta chain) sequence and its context. What it binds is not known. This entry is derived from a study of T cell responses to AZD1222 COVID-19 vaccine. Study as a whole: Whether given at about 4 or about 12 weeks, second doses were pooled. Notes on the study in general: The donors showed a predominance of white British ancestry and of females, with possible underestimation of clonal diversity. Per reports, nearly half of all spike-specific TCRs target regions that are unmutated in variants.

V dropped 4 bases and J dropped 7 bases, with 17 bases sitting between them. The CDR3 has 14 amino acids. Per the germline V gene, CDR1 is LGHNA and CDR2 is YNFKEQ. Here immunoSEQ multiplex PCR was the method, and the copy in TCRdb shows in-frame clones only, minus some. The sample carries under 85,000 clones, roughly 90% recorded once. The chain recombines TRBV4-2 with TRBJ2-7; D is undetermined. The clonotype was recovered from an adult in good health. Specimen: peripheral blood, collected on day 0 of AZD1222 vaccination. CDR3 residues: CASSLQYGSEEQYF. CDR3 DNA: TGTGCCAGCAGCCTTCAGTACGGTTCTGAAGAGCAGTACTTC.